These 26 T cell receptor beta chains were sequenced from one sample in a study of control samples from healthy donors and cancer patients. Profiling relied on immunoSEQ multiplex PCR, and the TCRdb table lists in-frame clones only, not all of them. The sample yields around 90,000 clones, 85% seen once. The sample taken for sequencing was blood. The source is a man between 25 and 39 years old in good health.

The gene calls are TRBV7-8 and TRBJ2-5, with TRBD1 as a possible D gene (5 bases). Germline CDR1 SGHVS, CDR2 FQNEAQ. This CDR3 comprises 13 residues. Trimming pared 6 bases from V and 3 bases from J, leaving 11 bases between. The CDR3 region has the DNA TGTGCCAGCAGTCCAGGGCCAGAAGAGACCCAGTACTTC. Translating it yields CASSPGPEETQYF.

This rearrangement joins TRBV7-6 to TRBJ1-2; D perhaps matches TRBD1 (6 bases). V was pared by 5 bases and J by 8 bases, with 18 bases between. CDR1 and CDR2 from the germline V gene are SGHVS and FNYEAQ. This CDR3 spans 14 amino acids. In DNA, the CDR3 is TGTGCCAGCAGCCCCATTGCGGGGGCGATCGGCTACACCTTC. It codes for CASSPIAGAIGYTF.

The chain couples TRBV7-9 to TRBJ1-1; no firm D call. Looked up from germline, CDR1 is SEHNR and CDR2 is FQNEAQ (reference sequence). Trimming left V 6 bases short and J 5 bases short, with 10 bases between. The length of the CDR3 is 12 residues. The CDR3: CASSSTGTEAFF. Written as DNA, the CDR3 is TGTGCCAGCAGTTCGACTGGAACTGAAGCTTTCTTT.

This clone was detected only once. The J gene is TRBJ1-5, the V gene TRBV19; maybe TRBD1 (6 bases). CDR3 length: 14 residues. Trimming removed 3 bases from V and 2 bases from J, with 8 bases in between. Germline CDR1 is LNHDA and CDR2 is SQIVND (reference sequence). CDR3 residues: CASSIRGGNQPQHF. The CDR3 DNA is TGTGCCAGTAGTATTAGGGGGGGCAATCAGCCCCAGCATTTT. The full variable domain, in which reference TRBV19 and TRBJ1-5 provide the parts outside the CDR3, is DGGITQSPKYLFRKEGQNVTLSCEQNLNHDAMYWYRQDPGQGLRLIYYSQIVNDFQKGDIAEGYSVSREKKESFPLTVTSAQKNPTAFYLCASSIRGGNQPQHFGDGTRLSIL.

This clone appeared a single time. V and J are TRBV21-1 and TRBJ2-3; the table's D call, TRBD2, was not checked against the DNA. TRBV21-1 is a pseudogene locus. The CDR3 is 18 residues long. The CDR3 DNA sequence: TGTGCCAGCAGCACTCCTAAAGGGGGGGCCACAGTAGCAGATACGCAGTATTTT. This codes for CASSTPKGGATVADTQYF.

In its sample, this clone was seen a few times. The rearrangement links TRBV3-1 (or the pseudogene TRBV3-2) to TRBJ1-3; no clear D gene. The CDR3 spans 16 residues. V shed 4 bases and J shed 0 bases, with 13 bases lying between them. Germline V gene data show CDR1 as LGHDT and CDR2 as YNNKEL (reference sequence). The CDR3 region has the DNA TGTGCCAGCAGCCCCCCCGGGCCTTACTCTGGAAACACCATATATTTT. Translation gives CASSPPGPYSGNTIYF.

The V gene is TRBV7-3, the J gene TRBJ2-7; 8 bases are a match to TRBD1. This CDR3 is built from 15 residues. The ends lost 5 bases at V and 6 bases at J; junction bases unmatched: 12. The V gene's germline CDR1 is SGHTA and CDR2 FQGTGA. The CDR3 coding sequence is TGTGCCAGCAGCAGCAGGGGGGACAGGCTATCCGAGCAGTACTTC. Protein: CASSSRGDRLSEQYF. Together with reference TRBV7-3 and TRBJ2-7, the CDR3 gives the full variable domain: GAGVSQTPSNKVTEKGKYVELRCDPISGHTALYWYRQSLGQGPEFLIYFQGTGAADDSGLPNDRFFAVRPEGSVSTLKIQRTERGDSAVYLCASSSRGDRLSEQYFGPGTRLTVT.

This chain connects TRBV6-5 to TRBJ1-3; D remains unclear. Germline V gene data show CDR1 as MNHEY and CDR2 as SVGAGI. Trimming cost V 7 bases and J 0 bases, with 4 bases left between them. The CDR3 has 12 amino acids. The CDR3 DNA reads TGTGCCAGCATTTCCTCTGGAAACACCATATATTTT. Its translation is CASISSGNTIYF.

The chain couples TRBV7-9 to TRBJ1-2; D gene ambiguous. Germline V gives CDR1 SEHNR, CDR2 FQNEAQ (reference sequence). V was clipped by 4 bases and J by 8 bases, with 14 bases between them. This CDR3 contains 13 residues. CDR3 protein: CASSSSGLRGYTF. Written as DNA, the CDR3 is TGTGCCAGCAGCTCGTCGGGTTTGAGGGGCTACACCTTC.

The V gene is TRBV6-5, the J gene TRBJ1-2; the D gene is possibly TRBD1 (6 bases). Germline V lookup: CDR1 MNHEY, CDR2 SVGAGI. Between the trimmed V and J ends, which lost 4 bases and 3 bases, there was a span of 6 bases. This CDR3 region has 12 residues. Here the CDR3 DNA reads TGTGCCAGCAGTTCAGGGGACTATGGCTACACCTTC. As protein: CASSSGDYGYTF.

V and J are TRBV5-1 and TRBJ1-1; 7 bases line up with TRBD1. Looked up from germline, CDR1 is SGHRS and CDR2 is YFSETQ. V lost 0 bases, J lost 2 bases, and 7 bases stayed unmatched. The CDR3 is 16 residues long. The CDR3 region has the DNA TGCGCCAGCAGCTTGGAGACAGGGCGCCCAAACACTGAAGCTTTCTTT. Residues: CASSLETGRPNTEAFF.

V gene TRBV3-1 (or the pseudogene TRBV3-2) combines with J gene TRBJ2-1, with TRBD2 identical over 12 bases. From germline, CDR1 is LGHDT and CDR2 YNNKEL (reference sequence). The CDR3 contains 16 residues. The trim removed 3 bases at V and 7 bases at J, leaving 7 bases unmatched. The CDR3 protein is CASSHDLAGGNNEQFF. The CDR3 DNA follows: TGTGCCAGCAGCCACGATCTAGCGGGGGGGAATAATGAGCAGTTCTTC.

The chain is built from TRBV5-1 and TRBJ2-7; 7 bases map to TRBD1. From germline, CDR1 is SGHRS and CDR2 YFSETQ. V was pared by 4 bases and J by 0 bases, with 7 bases of the junction left unmatched. The CDR3 is 15 residues long. Written as DNA, the CDR3 is TGCGCCAGCAGCAGGCAGGGACAGTTCTCCTACGAGCAGTACTTC. Translation: CASSRQGQFSYEQYF.

This chain connects TRBV11-1 to TRBJ1-5; D gene unclear. CDR1 and CDR2 from the germline V gene are SGHAT and FQDESV (reference sequence). Deletions cut 0 bases from V and 1 base from J, with 1 base between. There are 13 residues in the CDR3. CDR3 DNA sequence: TGTGCCAGCAGCTTAGCCAGCAATCAGCCCCAGCATTTT. It encodes CASSLASNQPQHF.

The V call is TRBV7-9, the J call TRBJ2-1, with D uncertain. Germline V lookup: CDR1 SEHNR, CDR2 FQNEAQ (reference sequence). The CDR3 totals 14 residues. Trimming stripped 1 base from V and 3 bases from J, with 7 bases between. The CDR3 protein is CASSLVANYNEQFF. As DNA, the CDR3 is TGTGCCAGCAGCTTAGTTGCCAACTACAATGAGCAGTTCTTC.

The chain combines TRBV28 with TRBJ1-1; the match to TRBD1 covers 9 bases. In germline, CDR1 is MDHEN, CDR2 SYDVKM. The CDR3 length is 15 residues. J lost 4 bases, V lost 6 bases, and 9 bases had no gene match. CDR3 residues: CASRRTGARGTEAFF. The CDR3 region has the DNA TGTGCCAGCAGGAGGACAGGGGCCCGAGGCACTGAAGCTTTCTTT.

Only one count was recorded for this clone. The CDR3 DNA follows: TGCGCCAGCAGCTCGACGACGAACACCGGGGAGCTGTTTTTT. Residues: CASSSTTNTGELFF. The chain employs TRBV5-1 and TRBJ2-2; D is unresolved. The CDR3 contains 14 residues. V was clipped by 3 bases and J by 0 bases, with 6 bases between them. Looked up from germline, CDR1 is SGHRS and CDR2 is YFSETQ.

The chain carries TRBV21-1 and TRBJ1-1; the table's D call, TRBD1, was not checked against the DNA. TRBV21-1 is marked as a pseudogene. The CDR3 runs to 14 residues. The CDR3 spells CASSTRDRLLGAFF. CDR3 nucleotides: TGTGCCAGCAGCACCCGGGACAGGCTTCTTGGGGCTTTCTTT.

This chain joins TRBV6-6 and TRBJ2-5; 10 bases align to TRBD2. The CDR3 extends over 14 amino acids. V shed 4 bases and J 3 bases; nucleotides not matched to a gene: 2. Germline loops: CDR1 MNHNY, CDR2 SVGAGI (reference sequence). CDR3 in amino acids: CASSSGLAEETQYF. The CDR3 DNA follows: TGTGCCAGCAGTTCCGGACTAGCGGAAGAGACCCAGTACTTC.

The chain links TRBV4-2 to TRBJ1-4; 10 positions agree with TRBD1. CDR1 LGHNA and CDR2 YNFKEQ come from the germline V gene. Germline trimming cut 0 bases from V and 1 base from J; bases unmatched to any gene: 8. This CDR3 has 19 residues. Written as DNA, the CDR3 is TGTGCCAGCAGCCAAGACGAGACAGGGGGCGTTGGAACTAATGAAAAACTGTTTTTT. Protein sequence: CASSQDETGGVGTNEKLFF.

V gene TRBV6-5 combines with J gene TRBJ2-2; D not certain. Germline CDR1 reads MNHEY; CDR2 reads SVGAGI. Trimming took off 1 base at V and 6 bases at J, with 12 bases between the two ends. The CDR3 loop spans 15 amino acids. CDR3 in amino acids: CASSYWPTTPGELFF. CDR3 nucleotides: TGTGCCAGCAGTTACTGGCCTACCACACCCGGGGAGCTGTTTTTT.

CDR3 in amino acids: CASSLGGRGQETQYF. CDR3 sequence (DNA): TGTGCCAGCAGCTTAGGGGGCAGGGGACAAGAGACCCAGTACTTC. The chain couples TRBV7-3 to TRBJ2-5; TRBD1 is a possible D gene (6 bases). V lost 2 bases to trimming and J lost 2 bases, with 12 bases between them. The CDR3 covers 15 residues. The germline V gene encodes CDR1 SGHTA and CDR2 FQGTGA.

This chain links TRBV28 with TRBJ1-3; the match to TRBD1 covers 7 bases. Germline-derived CDR1 and CDR2 are MDHEN and SYDVKM. This CDR3 is built from 18 residues. V trimming: 6 bases; J trimming: 0 bases; junction bases outside the gene matches: 14. CDR3: CASSLRPRDRISGNTIYF. The CDR3 coding sequence is TGTGCCAGCAGCTTGAGGCCCCGGGACAGAATCTCTGGAAACACCATATATTTT.

The chain carries TRBV30 and TRBJ1-2; D possibly corresponds to TRBD1 (5 bases). The germline V and J ends were trimmed by 0 bases and 3 bases, with 14 bases remaining between them. CDR1 and CDR2 (germline): GTSNPN, SVGIG (reference sequence). The CDR3 contains 15 residues. The CDR3 DNA reads TGTGCCTGGAGTGTAGGAGGGGTCGGGGACTATGGCTACACCTTC. Translation gives CAWSVGGVGDYGYTF.

This chain uses TRBV20-1 with TRBJ1-5; D is perhaps TRBD1 (6 bases). CDR3 length equals 15 residues. From germline, CDR1 is DFQATT and CDR2 SNEGSKA (reference sequence). Deletions cut 3 bases from V and 5 bases from J, with 17 bases between. For the CDR3, the DNA is TGCAGTGCTAGTGAACAGGGAGGGTCCCATCAGCCCCAGCATTTT. Its protein is CSASEQGGSHQPQHF.

This clone occurred a few times. The chain uses TRBV19 and TRBJ2-2; 7 bases line up with TRBD1. The length of the CDR3 is 16 residues. The V segment lost 3 bases and the J segment 3 bases; nucleotides outside the gene matches: 7. Germline loops: CDR1 LNHDA, CDR2 SQIVND (reference sequence). The CDR3 DNA reads TGTGCCAGTAGTATGCCGGGACAGAGGGACACCGGGGAGCTGTTTTTT. Translated, it gives CASSMPGQRDTGELFF.